The rows below give T cell receptor beta chains drawn from one sample of a study of shared clonotypes between healthy human individuals. Sequencing used immunoSEQ multiplex PCR; TCRdb keeps in-frame clones, though not all of them. The sample lists about 460,000 clones, approximately 80% seen once, with approximately 12% in the top ten. Sample: PBMCs. The receptors originated from a woman aged 40 to 50 in good health. Some clones in this sample may be carry-over from other donors' samples. CDR3s include the opening cysteine and the closing phenylalanine or tryptophan. Fields, in order: D gene, clone size, V gene, J gene, CDR3 DNA, CDR3 protein. A D gene is named only where the DNA matches it firmly. Size values are once, few and many counts, or a class for expanded clones, and some rows have none.

TRBD2,NA,TRBV7-2,TRBJ2-1,TGTGCCAGCAGCCCTAGGGGACTAGCCAACTACAATGAGCAGTTCTTC,CASSPRGLANYNEQFF
NA,NA,TRBV4-2,TRBJ1-5,TGTGCCAGCAGCCAAGAGGCAGGGAAGAATCAGCCCCAGCATTTT,CASSQEAGKNQPQHF
NA,NA,TRBV18,TRBJ2-7,TGTGCCAGCTCACCACCCTGGCCCCCCTACGAGCAGTACTTC,CASSPPWPPYEQYF
NA,NA,TRBV19,TRBJ1-5,TGTGCCAGTGATCTCGGGGTTGGAGGCAATCAGCCCCAGCATTTT,CASDLGVGGNQPQHF
TRBD2,NA,TRBV4-1,TRBJ2-1,TGCGCCAGCAGCCAAGAGGGACTAGCGGCCAGCTCCTACAATGAGCAGTTCTTC,CASSQEGLAASSYNEQFF
TRBD1,NA,TRBV28,TRBJ2-1,TGTGCCAGCAGCCTACCGGGACAGGGAGGGGATGAGCAGTTCTTC,CASSLPGQGGDEQFF
NA,NA,TRBV5-1,TRBJ2-7,TGCGCCAGCAGCTTGAATGACTATTCTGAGCAGTACTTC,CASSLNDYSEQYF
NA,once,TRBV9,TRBJ2-2,TGTGCCAGCAGCGTAGGATCTAGCATGAACACCGGGGAGCTGTTTTTT,CASSVGSSMNTGELFF
NA,NA,TRBV5-6,TRBJ2-6,TGTGCCAGCAGTAGAAGTTGCGTACAAAGTCGGGCCAACGTCCTGACTTTC,CASSRSCVQSRANVLTF
TRBD1,NA,TRBV9,TRBJ2-2,TGTGCCAGCAGCTTCCGGGACAGGGAAACGAACACCGGGGAGCTGTTTTTT,CASSFRDRETNTGELFF